The T cell receptor beta chain described here comes from a study of cytomegalovirus exposure and HLA in healthy donors. Regarding the study as a whole: Immune exposure data for these donors was limited to CMV serostatus. Reportedly, cytomegalovirus status was diagnosed with high sensitivity and specificity.

Germline V gene sequence: CDR1 SNHLY, CDR2 FYNNEI. Unmatched junction bases numbered 8, after V lost 7 bases and J lost 3 bases. This CDR3 has 14 amino acids. Worth noting for this clone: Its antigen is currently unknown.

Primers for the PCR totalled 60 Vbeta and 13 Jbeta. Using immunoSEQ multiplex PCR, the repertoire was profiled, and TCRdb retains in-frame clones only, with some absent. The sample includes 75,000 to 90,000 clones, about four fifths of them seen just once. The V and J genes are TRBV2 and TRBJ2-5, with 7 nucleotides matching TRBD2. The sequence was collected from a man aged 55 to 69 in good health and CMV-seronegative. What was sequenced was PBMCs. CDR3: CASTRTRAEETQYF. The CDR3 DNA reads as TGTGCCAGCACCCGGACTAGGGCTGAAGAGACCCAGTACTTC.